This entry lists 14 T cell receptor beta chains sequenced from one sample in a study of naive and memory T cell subsets (dated by TCRdb to the late 2010s). The library was obtained by UMI-ligation and nested PCR. The reads were generated on an Illumina MiSeq. The beta constant-region primer was an equimolar mix of two oligonucleotides covering both TRBC1 and TRBC2. Four rounds of PCR were used to amplify ligated cDNA, with nested alpha and beta constant-region primers being used together with the SP2 primer. TCRdb cleaned the public reads at Q25 with fastp, built clones with MiXCR and kept in-frame beta chains. Rows matching on CDR3 protein sequence are summarized as one entry with the most common DNA and genes. This sample holds 80,000 or so distinct CDR3 sequences; about 10% were observed only once. The ten largest account for around 1.3% of the sample. The sequenced material came from naive CD8+ T cells from blood. The cell subset or site label, as the study defines it: naive T cells, CD45RA high CD27+. The receptors here all came from a human donor in good health.

This clonotype was seen a handful of times. This sequence joins TRBV7-9 and TRBJ1-6; no clear D gene. The length of the CDR3 is 13 residues. V was shortened by 4 bases and J by 10 bases, with 11 bases between the two germline ends. Germline values: CDR1 SEHNR, CDR2 FQNEAQ (reference sequence). The CDR3 nucleotides read TGTGCCAGCAGCTCGGAGCCTGGGTCACCCCTCCACTTT. Translation gives CASSSEPGSPLHF.

The sample holds many counts of this clonotype. This chain uses TRBV7-6 with TRBJ2-1; D is unresolved. Trimming took off 1 base at V and 10 bases at J, with 8 bases between the two ends. CDR1 is SGHVS, CDR2 FNYEAQ, per germline. The CDR3 is 12 amino acids. The DNA of the CDR3 is TGTGCCAGCAGCTTAGAGGCGAGCGAGCAGTTCTTC. The encoded protein is CASSLEASEQFF.

There are a few counts of this clonotype. The J gene is TRBJ2-7, the V gene TRBV4-1; no definite D call. V gave up 0 bases and J gave up 0 bases, with 12 bases separating them. CDR3 size: 16 residues. CDR1 MGHRA and CDR2 YSYEKL come from the germline V gene. In DNA, the CDR3 is TGCGCCAGCAGCCAAGAACCCCTACTAAGCTCCTACGAGCAGTACTTC. It is translated as CASSQEPLLSSYEQYF.

The chain recombines TRBV7-6 with TRBJ2-1; 7 bases agree with TRBD2. CDR3 size: 13 residues. Germline CDR1 is SGHVS and CDR2 is FNYEAQ. With V trimmed by 3 bases and J by 8 bases, 4 bases remained unmatched. The CDR3 nucleotides read TGTGCCAGCAGCTTCGCTCGGGGGGATGAGCAGTTCTTC. This gives the protein CASSFARGDEQFF.

V usage is TRBV19 and J usage is TRBJ2-7; 7 nucleotides agree with TRBD2. V was clipped by 5 bases and J by 3 bases; unmatched bases: 7. Germline V CDR1 and CDR2: LNHDA, SQIVND (reference sequence). The CDR3 is 14 amino acids. CDR3 protein: CASSEAGPVYEQYF. In DNA form, the CDR3 reads TGTGCCAGTAGTGAAGCGGGACCTGTCTACGAGCAGTACTTC.

This chain links TRBV5-1 with TRBJ1-1; 7 bases line up with TRBD1. V lost 4 bases to trimming and J lost 11 bases; unmatched junction nucleotides: 11. Germline V gene data show CDR1 as SGHRS and CDR2 as YFSETQ. The CDR3 is made up of 13 amino acids. CDR3: CASSQTGSSVAFF. The DNA for the CDR3 is TGCGCCAGCAGCCAGACAGGGAGCTCTGTCGCTTTCTTT.

The chain carries TRBV20-1 and TRBJ2-7; possible D gene TRBD1, 6 bases. The CDR3 runs to 11 residues. The V end was cut by 5 bases, the J end by 5 bases, with 10 bases between. Germline lookup yields CDR1 DFQATT and CDR2 SNEGSKA (reference sequence). This CDR3 reads CSAPRGHEQYF. CDR3 DNA: TGCAGTGCTCCCAGGGGACACGAGCAGTACTTC.

Concerning this clonotype itself: A much larger clone differs by one base, so this may be a read error. The CDR3 carries no conserved terminal phenylalanine or tryptophan, so it likely arises from a read error. The chain uses TRBV29-1 and TRBJ2-1; unclear D gene. The V and J ends lost 1 base and 4 bases respectively, with 5 bases between them. The CDR3 runs 12 residues. CDR1 and CDR2 (germline): SQVTM, ANQGSEA. Here the CDR3 reads CSVEAGYNEQFL. In nucleotides, the CDR3 is TGCAGCGTTGAAGCCGGGTACAATGAGCAGTTCCTC.

This clonotype was detected many times. The chain uses TRBV20-1 and TRBJ2-2; D is possibly TRBD1 (6 bases). The CDR3 sequence is 15 residues long. The germline CDR1 and CDR2 sequences are DFQATT and SNEGSKA (reference sequence). V lost 5 bases to trimming and J lost 2 bases, with 15 bases between them. The CDR3 spells CSAGSGQTNTGELFF. CDR3 DNA sequence: TGCAGTGCTGGTAGTGGACAGACTAACACCGGGGAGCTGTTTTTT.

This clonotype was seen ten or more times. The V call is TRBV28, the J call TRBJ1-5, with 7 bases matching TRBD1. There are 15 residues in the CDR3. Trimming at V came to 3 bases and at J to 4 bases, leaving 6 bases not matched to a gene. The germline gives CDR1 MDHEN, CDR2 SYDVKM. The CDR3 DNA is TGTGCCAGCAGTTTTTACAGGGGAGGTAATCAGCCCCAGCATTTT. Protein: CASSFYRGGNQPQHF.

In its sample, this clonotype was seen a few times. The V and J genes are TRBV20-1 and TRBJ2-2; 7 nucleotides line up with TRBD2. J gave up 0 bases and V 0 bases, and 4 bases lay outside the gene matches. The CDR3 is 16 amino acids. Germline CDR1 is DFQATT and CDR2 is SNEGSKA (reference sequence). The CDR3 loop reads CSARDPGLANTGELFF. The CDR3 DNA is TGCAGTGCTAGAGATCCAGGACTAGCGAACACCGGGGAGCTGTTTTTT.

This clonotype was counted at least ten times. The V and J genes are TRBV4-1 and TRBJ2-3, with D unresolved. Germline CDR1 is MGHRA and CDR2 is YSYEKL. V gave up 3 bases and J gave up 6 bases, with 10 bases separating them. This CDR3 spans 13 amino acids. The CDR3 region is CASSHSLGDTQYF. The CDR3 nucleotides read TGCGCCAGCAGCCATTCTTTGGGGGATACGCAGTATTTT.

Many counts were recorded for this clonotype. V and J are TRBV11-1 and TRBJ2-7; TRBD2 agrees at 8 bases. This CDR3 is built from 14 residues. Germline trimming cut 2 bases from V and 5 bases from J; bases unmatched to any gene: 5. Germline V lookup: CDR1 SGHAT, CDR2 FQDESV (reference sequence). Written as DNA, the CDR3 is TGTGCCAGCAGCTTAAGTCAGCGGGGGAACGAGCAGTACTTC. It codes for CASSLSQRGNEQYF.

This clonotype was picked up many times. The chain has TRBV18 and TRBJ1-1, with D possibly being TRBD1 (5 bases). V lost 6 bases and J 6 bases, leaving 8 bases between the germline ends. The germline V gene encodes CDR1 KGHSH and CDR2 LQKENI. The CDR3 length is 11 residues. CDR3: CASSLGAEAFF. The CDR3 region has the DNA TGTGCCAGCTCCCTAGGGGCTGAAGCTTTCTTT. The complete variable domain, with remaining parts taken from reference TRBV18 and TRBJ1-1, reads NAGVMQNPRHLVRRRGQEARLRCSPMKGHSHVYWYRQLPEEGLKFMVYLQKENIIDESGMPKERFSAEFPKEGPSILRIQQVVRGDSAAYFCASSLGAEAFFGQGTRLTVV.